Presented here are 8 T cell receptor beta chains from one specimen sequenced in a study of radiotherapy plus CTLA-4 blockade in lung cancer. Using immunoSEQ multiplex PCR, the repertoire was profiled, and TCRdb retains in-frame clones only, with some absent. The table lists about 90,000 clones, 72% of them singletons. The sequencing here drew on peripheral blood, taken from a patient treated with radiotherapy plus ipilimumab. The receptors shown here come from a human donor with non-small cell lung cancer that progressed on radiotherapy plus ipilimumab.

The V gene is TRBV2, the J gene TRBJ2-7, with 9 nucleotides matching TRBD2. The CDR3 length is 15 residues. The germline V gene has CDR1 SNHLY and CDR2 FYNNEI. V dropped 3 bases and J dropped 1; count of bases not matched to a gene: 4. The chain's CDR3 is CASSERAGGSYEQYF. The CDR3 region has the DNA TGTGCCAGCAGTGAGAGGGCGGGAGGGTCCTACGAGCAGTACTTC.

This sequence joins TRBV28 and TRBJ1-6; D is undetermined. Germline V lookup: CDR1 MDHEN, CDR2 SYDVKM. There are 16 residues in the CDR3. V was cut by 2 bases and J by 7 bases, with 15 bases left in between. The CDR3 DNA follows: TGTGCCAGCAGTTTACGCCCCATCTCCGCCAATTCACCCCTCCACTTT. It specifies CASSLRPISANSPLHF. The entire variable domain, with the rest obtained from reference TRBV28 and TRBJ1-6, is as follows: DVKVTQSSRYLVKRTGEKVFLECVQDMDHENMFWYRQDPGLGLRLIYFSYDVKMKEKGDIPEGYSVSREKKERFSLILESASTNQTSMYLCASSLRPISANSPLHFGNGTRLTVT.

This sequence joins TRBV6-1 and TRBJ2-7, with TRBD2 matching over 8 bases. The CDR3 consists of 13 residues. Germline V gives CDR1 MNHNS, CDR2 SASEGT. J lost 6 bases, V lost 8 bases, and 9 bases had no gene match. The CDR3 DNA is TGTGCCAGCGTCCTGCCCGGGGGGGCCGAGCAGTACTTC. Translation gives CASVLPGGAEQYF.

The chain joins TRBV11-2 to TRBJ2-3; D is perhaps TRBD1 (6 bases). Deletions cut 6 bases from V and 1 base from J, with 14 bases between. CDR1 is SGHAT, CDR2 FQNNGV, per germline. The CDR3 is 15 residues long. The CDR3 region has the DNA TGTGCCAGCAGACCGGACAGCTGGGGCACAGATACGCAGTATTTT. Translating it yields CASRPDSWGTDTQYF. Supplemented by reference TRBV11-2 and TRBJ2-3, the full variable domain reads EAGVAQSPRYKIIEKRQSVAFWCNPISGHATLYWYQQILGQGPKLLIQFQNNGVVDDSQLPKDRFSAERLKGVDSTLKIQPAKLEDSAVYLCASRPDSWGTDTQYFGPGTRLTVL.

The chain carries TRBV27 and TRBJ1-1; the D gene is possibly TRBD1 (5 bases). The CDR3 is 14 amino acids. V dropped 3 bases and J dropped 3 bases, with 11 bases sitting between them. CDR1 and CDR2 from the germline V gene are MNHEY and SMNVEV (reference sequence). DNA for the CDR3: TGTGCCAGCAGTTTCTTGGGGGACTACACTGAAGCTTTCTTT. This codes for CASSFLGDYTEAFF.

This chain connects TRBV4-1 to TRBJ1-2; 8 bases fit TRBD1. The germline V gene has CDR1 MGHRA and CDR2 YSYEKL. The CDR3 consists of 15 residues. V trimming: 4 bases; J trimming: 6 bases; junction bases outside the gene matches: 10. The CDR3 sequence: CASSPGQGSLHGYTF. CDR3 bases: TGCGCCAGCAGCCCCGGACAGGGCTCTTTGCATGGCTACACCTTC.

CDR3 region: CASSLRLAGNEQFF. The CDR3 bases are TGTGCCAGCAGCCTGAGACTAGCGGGGAATGAGCAGTTCTTC. V and J are TRBV9 and TRBJ2-1; 11 bases align to TRBD2. The germline gives CDR1 SGDLS, CDR2 YYNGEE. The length of the CDR3 is 14 residues. Losses at the gene ends were 4 bases for V and 7 bases for J; bases not matched to a gene: 4.

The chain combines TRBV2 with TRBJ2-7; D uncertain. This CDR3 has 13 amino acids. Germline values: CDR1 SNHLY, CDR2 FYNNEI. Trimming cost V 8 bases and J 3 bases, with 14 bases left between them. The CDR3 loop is CASEAPSGYEQYF. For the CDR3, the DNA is TGTGCCAGCGAGGCCCCGTCAGGCTACGAGCAGTACTTC. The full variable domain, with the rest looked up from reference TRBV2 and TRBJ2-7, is EPEVTQTPSHQVTQMGQEVILRCVPISNHLYFYWYRQILGQKVEFLVSFYNNEISEKSEIFDDQFSVERPDGSNFTLKIRSTKLEDSAMYFCASEAPSGYEQYFGPGTRLTVT.